A selection of T cell receptor beta chains follows, all from one sample in a study of radiotherapy plus CTLA-4 blockade in lung cancer. Method: immunoSEQ multiplex PCR; TCRdb's copy keeps in-frame clones and lacks some. This repertoire shows roughly 100,000 clones, about 83% found once; its top ten account for roughly 2.5%. The sequencing here drew on peripheral blood, taken from a patient treated with radiotherapy plus ipilimumab. The receptors shown here come from a human donor with non-small cell lung cancer that progressed on radiotherapy plus ipilimumab. Some clones in this sample may be carry-over from other donors' samples. Each CDR3 is given without its conserved first and last residue.

v_gene,j_gene,CDR3aa
TRBV7-2,TRBJ1-3,ASSLVGVLSGNTIY
TRBV9,TRBJ1-2,ASSVAFSGPLYGYT
TRBV7-8,TRBJ2-1,ASSSLSGGSSYNEQF
TRBV20-1,TRBJ1-1,SARPNTEAF
TRBV6-1,TRBJ1-2,ASSGTGLDGYT
TRBV19,TRBJ2-7,ASSALRDLEQY
TRBV25-1,TRBJ2-7,ASSLGRDEQY
TRBV25-1,TRBJ2-3,ASSEVRGLPSTDTQY
TRBV5-4,TRBJ2-5,ASSIGTVKETQY
TRBV18,TRBJ2-6,ASSPLRQDNSGANVLT
TRBV7-9,TRBJ1-6,ASSLVIGNNSPLH
TRBV7-2,TRBJ2-3,ASSLVGEIVRGSDTQY
TRBV5-6,TRBJ1-2,ASSFGSNYGYT
TRBV9,TRBJ1-6,ASSRTNSPLH
TRBV5-1,TRBJ2-1,ASSFPSTQASSSYNEQF
TRBV28,TRBJ1-4,ASNRRTNEKLF
TRBV18,TRBJ2-3,ASSPYGGSSTDTQY
TRBV6-5,TRBJ2-5,ASSYPGSETQY
TRBV5-1,TRBJ2-5,ASSLYTLQETQY
TRBV12-5,TRBJ2-7,ASGTYYEQY
TRBV5-1,TRBJ2-7,ASSWTRTGEQY
TRBV7-9,TRBJ1-6,ASSLEVGSPLH
TRBV19,TRBJ2-5,ASSPRQGAGETQY
TRBV5-1,TRBJ1-1,ASSLAPGGNTEAF
TRBV4-1,TRBJ1-2,ASSPPRQGRDYGYT
TRBV30,TRBJ1-5,AWSREGVSQPQH
TRBV7-2,TRBJ2-7,ASSLLVAGYEQY
TRBV5-4,TRBJ2-3,ASSGGGSSLKDTQY
TRBV4-3,TRBJ1-2,ASSQDRGPYGYT
TRBV10-3,TRBJ1-4,AITPAVGEKLF
TRBV6-5,TRBJ1-2,ASSYSGQGYYGYT
TRBV7-2,TRBJ1-1,ASSLGRQTEAF
TRBV7-3,TRBJ2-3,ASSQGGAGGGTDTQY
TRBV5-6,TRBJ2-5,ASSRGQSNSEQY
TRBV6-4,TRBJ1-1,ASSDSRRLLNTEAF
TRBV2,TRBJ1-6,ASSDQGVGNNSPLH
TRBV6-1,TRBJ2-2,ASSDRGANTGELF
TRBV5-6,TRBJ1-1,ASSWDRAEAF
TRBV30,TRBJ1-5,AWSDDRAYNQPQH
TRBV27,TRBJ2-4,ASSLFPPGQRWTNLF
TRBV28,TRBJ1-5,ASSSTGGQPQH
TRBV11-2,TRBJ2-1,ASSLGLAYNEQF
TRBV7-9,TRBJ1-5,ASSLVEGQPQH
TRBV9,TRBJ2-2,ASSRTSGGNTGELF
TRBV11-2,TRBJ2-5,ASSLPHSPPTQY
TRBV10-1,TRBJ1-1,ASSPGQNPFDTEAF
TRBV19,TRBJ2-5,ASSARRRGVRETQY
TRBV7-6,TRBJ1-1,ASTYRQEGTEAF
TRBV5-8,TRBJ1-1,ASSWNRARAF
TRBV18,TRBJ2-2,ASSSSVAGELF